This T cell receptor (beta chain) was documented in a study of cytomegalovirus exposure and HLA in healthy donors. As regards this clone: Its specificity is not known.

Notes on the study in general: Most of the CMV-associated TCR beta chains (in a later analysis) appeared to be HLA-restricted. When analyzed later, the rates of TCR association showed variation by HLA locus, with DRB1 the most and HLA-C the fewest.

PCR primers comprised 60 Vbeta and 13 Jbeta primers. Measured with immunoSEQ multiplex PCR; TCRdb has only the in-frame clones, and not every one. The listing contains roughly 100,000 clones. This CDR3 is 11 amino acids long. Trimming took off 5 bases at V and 5 bases at J, with 3 bases between the two ends. CDR1 and CDR2 from the germline V gene are SGHVS and FQNEAQ. This clonotype originated in a middle-aged man in good health and CMV-seronegative. This chain connects TRBV7-8 to TRBJ2-2; D gene uncertain. Input material: PBMCs. CDR3 loop: CASSLTGELFF. In nucleotides, the CDR3 is TGTGCCAGCAGCCTAACCGGGGAGCTGTTTTTT.